This T cell receptor beta chain was captured in a study of STAT5B mutations in CD4+ large granular lymphocyte leukemia. The CDR3 loop spans 16 amino acids. CDR1 LGHNA and CDR2 YSLEER come from the germline V gene. The V and J ends lost 3 bases and 4 bases respectively, with 16 bases between them. Here immunoSEQ multiplex PCR was the method, and the copy in TCRdb shows in-frame clones only, minus some. This sample carries some 35,000 clones, roughly 88% of them seen once, and the ten largest clones take 0.75% to 1%. This clone has only one observation. Sequencing was carried out using CD4+ T cells from blood buffy coats. This TCR was recovered from a human donor in good health. V and J are TRBV4-3 and TRBJ1-3, with D maybe TRBD1 (6 bases). The CDR3 DNA follows: TGCGCCAGCAGCCAGTATACAGGGTACTCCGGAAACACCATATATTTT. This encodes CASSQYTGYSGNTIYF.